Presented here are 4 T cell receptor beta chains from one specimen sequenced in a study of sequential checkpoint blockade in melanoma. TCRdb's table, derived via immunoSEQ multiplex PCR, lists solely in-frame clones and lacks some. This table has more than 25,000 clones, roughly nine tenths appearing once. The treatment denotes: randomized to nivolumab then ipilimumab (arm A) or the reverse (arm B). The source was CD8+ T cells sorted from blood (inferred from file names), collected from a patient given nivolumab and ipilimumab in sequence. The receptors shown here come from a human donor with melanoma.

The CDR3 protein is CATRTSGDGETQYF. DNA for the CDR3: TGTGCCACCAGGACTAGCGGGGATGGGGAGACCCAGTACTTC. The V call is TRBV15, the J call TRBJ2-5; 11 nucleotides line up with TRBD2. V lost 6 bases, J lost 5 bases, and 5 bases stayed unmatched. In germline, CDR1 is LNHNV, CDR2 YYDKDF (reference sequence). This CDR3 is built from 14 residues.

V is TRBV5-1 and J is TRBJ1-1, with D perhaps TRBD1 (5 bases). Germline-derived CDR1 and CDR2 are SGHRS and YFSETQ. The V end was cut by 0 bases, the J end by 10 bases, with 13 bases between. The CDR3 loop spans 13 amino acids. In nucleotides, the CDR3 is TGCGCCAGCAGCTTGGAGGGCCAGGGTAGAGCTTTCTTT. This gives the protein CASSLEGQGRAFF.

The chain uses TRBV4-3 and TRBJ2-1, with TRBD2 matching over 9 bases. From germline, CDR1 is LGHNA and CDR2 YSLEER. The V and J ends lost 4 bases and 4 bases, in that order; junction bases with no gene match: 8. CDR3 length: 16 residues. The CDR3 DNA follows: TGCGCCAGCAGCCTTTCGCTAGCGGGGTCTTACAATGAGCAGTTCTTC. Its translation is CASSLSLAGSYNEQFF.

The chain links TRBV27 to TRBJ1-1; the D gene is possibly TRBD1 (6 bases). V dropped 5 bases and J dropped 1 base, with 11 bases sitting between them. The CDR3 extends over 14 amino acids. Germline CDR1 is MNHEY and CDR2 is SMNVEV (reference sequence). The CDR3 DNA follows: TGTGCCAGCAGTCAACAGGGCGCGAACACTGAAGCTTTCTTT. Amino acids: CASSQQGANTEAFF.